This TCR beta chain was identified during a study of identical twins. TCRdb re-derived calls from the 5' RACE reads in MiXCR, one entry per CDR3 protein. The data hold about 1.7 million distinct CDR3 sequences, with more than 30% observed a single time. Study-level findings and limits: Invariant T cells like MAIT and iNKT could partly confound the zero-insertion analyses. Fewer insertions were carried by abundant cord blood beta clonotypes, but none was seen in memory repertoires.

V dropped 4 bases and J dropped 0 bases, with 6 bases sitting between them. Germline assignment: CDR1 DFQATT and CDR2 SNEGSKA (reference sequence). The CDR3 runs 12 residues. About this clonotype: Antigen: not known.

This chain links TRBV20-1 with TRBJ2-5; D might be TRBD2 (6 bases). Sequencing was performed on cord blood. This TCR was recovered from a newborn girl in good health. CDR3 residues: CSATSDQETQYF. The DNA of the CDR3 is TGCAGTGCTACTAGCGACCAAGAGACCCAGTACTTC.